The 10 T cell receptor beta chains presented below share a single source sample, sequenced in a study of control samples from healthy donors and cancer patients. Measured with immunoSEQ multiplex PCR; TCRdb has only the in-frame clones, and not every one. Of more than 100,000 clones in the sample, about nine tenths were seen once. The sequenced sample consisted of PBMCs. The receptor set was obtained from a man over 45 with head and neck cancer.

The V and J genes are TRBV19 and TRBJ2-1; 7 nucleotides agree with TRBD1. This CDR3 comprises 13 residues. The V gene's germline CDR1 is LNHDA and CDR2 SQIVND (reference sequence). V dropped 5 bases and J dropped 3; count of bases not matched to a gene: 1. The chain's CDR3 is CASSDRVYNEQFF. In nucleotides, the CDR3 is TGTGCCAGTAGTGACAGGGTCTACAATGAGCAGTTCTTC.

The V gene is TRBV6-5, the J gene TRBJ2-5; 8 positions match TRBD1. CDR1 and CDR2 from the germline V gene are MNHEY and SVGAGI. The CDR3 length is 14 residues. Trimming removed 6 bases from V and 9 bases from J; junction bases left unmatched: 12. CDR3 nucleotide sequence: TGTGCCAGCAGAATCGGACAGGGAATCTCCTCCCAGTACTTC. It yields the protein CASRIGQGISSQYF.

The J gene is TRBJ2-5, the V gene TRBV2; the match to TRBD1 covers 7 bases. Germline-derived CDR1 and CDR2 are SNHLY and FYNNEI. There are 14 residues in the CDR3. V shed 5 bases, J shed 5 bases, and the junction held 8 bases outside the gene matches. The CDR3 here is CASSNTGDQETQYF. Written as DNA, the CDR3 is TGTGCCAGCAGTAATACAGGGGATCAGGAGACCCAGTACTTC.

The chain employs TRBV10-2 and TRBJ2-3; 11 bases are shared with TRBD2. The CDR3 totals 16 residues. After removal of 6 bases from V and 5 bases from J, the junction contained 10 bases not matched to a gene. The V gene's germline CDR1 is WSHSY and CDR2 SAAADI. The CDR3 protein is CASSTTSGTGQDTQYF. In DNA form, the CDR3 reads TGCGCCAGCAGCACGACTAGCGGGACTGGGCAAGATACGCAGTATTTT.

The chain joins TRBV7-2 to TRBJ2-7; D is perhaps TRBD1 or TRBD2 (5 bases each). The CDR3 length is 15 residues. V was pared by 2 bases and J by 0 bases, with 11 bases between. From germline, CDR1 is SGHTA and CDR2 FQGNSA. The CDR3 DNA sequence: TGTGCCAGCAGCTTACGAGAGGGGAGCTCCTACGAGCAGTACTTC. Translation gives CASSLREGSSYEQYF.

This chain joins TRBV6-5 and TRBJ1-1, with D possibly matching TRBD1 (5 bases). Trimming shortened V by 1 base and J by 5 bases, and 11 bases separated the two germline ends. Germline lookup yields CDR1 MNHEY and CDR2 SVGAGI. CDR3 length equals 14 residues. CDR3 bases: TGTGCCAGCAGTTACTACGGACAAATTACTGAAGCTTTCTTT. This gives the protein CASSYYGQITEAFF.

CDR3 residues: CASSVEGLSGNTIYF. CDR3 bases: TGTGCCAGCAGCGTAGAGGGTCTTTCTGGAAACACCATATATTTT. The genes are TRBV9 and TRBJ1-3; no clear D. Trimming shortened V by 0 bases and J by 1 base, and 8 bases separated the two germline ends. Germline assignment: CDR1 SGDLS and CDR2 YYNGEE. CDR3 length: 15 residues.

V is TRBV5-1 and J is TRBJ2-2; D perhaps matches TRBD1 (5 bases). The CDR3 totals 14 residues. Trimming cost V 0 bases and J 5 bases, with 8 bases left between them. Looked up from germline, CDR1 is SGHRS and CDR2 is YFSETQ. This CDR3 reads CASSLEPGTGELFF. DNA of the CDR3: TGCGCCAGCAGCTTGGAGCCAGGGACCGGGGAGCTGTTTTTT.

The V call is TRBV19, the J call TRBJ2-3; possibly TRBD2 for D (5 bases). This CDR3 is built from 15 residues. V was clipped by 5 bases and J by 2 bases, with 14 bases between them. CDR1 LNHDA and CDR2 SQIVND come from the germline V gene (reference sequence). For the CDR3, the DNA is TGTGCCAGTAGTTTGCCCGGACTTTCCACAGATACGCAGTATTTT. Translated, it gives CASSLPGLSTDTQYF.

The gene calls are TRBV6-2 or TRBV6-3 and TRBJ2-1, with D unresolved. Germline CDR1 MNHEY, CDR2 SVGEGT. V was cut by 2 bases and J by 12 bases, with 8 bases left in between. The CDR3 length is 11 residues. CDR3 DNA sequence: TGTGCCAGCAGTTACAAGTCAGGGCAGTTCTTC. Protein sequence: CASSYKSGQFF.